This entry features one T cell receptor beta chain sequence. This sample is part of a study of shared T cell receptors in the human thymus. Sequenced by immunoSEQ multiplex PCR; TCRdb stores in-frame clones only, minus some. Of about 660,000 clones in the sample, over 75% were seen once. These same data were also listed under a study on human thymus T cells. That source notes: Resections from corrective heart surgery supplied the thymus tissue. Highly overlapping thymic repertoires among unrelated individuals were reported in related research.

Sequenced material: thymocytes. This receptor was obtained from a boy under two years old with a congenital heart defect.

The CDR3, as DNA: TGTGCCAGCAGTTCCCTCCTACACAGGGTTGTAGGAGAGACCCAGTACTTC. The encoded protein is CASSSLLHRVVGETQYF. V gene TRBV28 combines with J gene TRBJ2-5; TRBD1 is a possible D gene (6 bases). Trimming took 4 bases from V and 4 from J, leaving 22 bases between them. Looked up from germline, CDR1 is MDHEN and CDR2 is SYDVKM. The CDR3 has 17 residues.